This T cell receptor (beta chain) was found in a study of cytomegalovirus exposure and HLA in healthy donors. Findings of the study overall: Most TCR sequences showed up rarely, but some public TCRs showed up in many donors. Listed as cytomegalovirus-associated were over 150 TCR beta chains.

This clone has a count of ten or more. Its antigen is undetermined. Clones were sequenced by immunoSEQ multiplex PCR, and TCRdb holds only the in-frame ones, with some missing. The sample holds 180,000 or so clones, roughly 84% seen once. The CDR3 consists of 16 residues. Trimming took 5 bases from V and 0 from J; bases not matched to a gene: 9. Germline CDR1 reads MGHDK; CDR2 reads SYGVNS. J is TRBJ1-2 and V is TRBV25-1; 7 positions match TRBD1. The sequence was obtained from a woman in her twenties or thirties in good health and CMV-seropositive. Material for sequencing was PBMCs. The CDR3 sequence: CASSSDRDAANYGYTF. Written as DNA, the CDR3 is TGTGCCAGCAGTTCAGACAGGGATGCAGCTAACTATGGCTACACCTTC.